This entry concerns a single T cell receptor (beta chain). Its antigen is unknown. The germline V gene has CDR1 SGDLS and CDR2 YYNGEE. This CDR3 region has 16 residues. V was clipped by 0 bases and J by 2 bases; unmatched bases: 5. The method was immunoSEQ multiplex PCR; TCRdb's version includes in-frame clones alone and lacks a portion of them. This table has tens of thousands of clones, approximately 88% appearing once. The sample is drawn from a study of graft-versus-host responses after intestinal transplantation. Study-level background: Those transplanted obtained multivisceral, liver-intestinal, or isolated intestinal grafts.

General study findings and limits: Some GvH clones appeared in ileal mucosa or blood before recipient bone marrow. Declines in HvG clones occurring early post-transplant were associated with peak circulating GvH clone levels.

The chain employs TRBV9 and TRBJ2-5; 9 positions match TRBD2. The specimen was unstimulated CD4+ T cells sorted from spleen or lymph node cells, collected before transplant. The source of this sequence is a human donor who was the organ donor for an intestinal transplant. CDR3 bases: TGTGCCAGCAGCGTAGCGACTAGCGGTATACAAGAGACCCAGTACTTC. Its protein product is CASSVATSGIQETQYF.